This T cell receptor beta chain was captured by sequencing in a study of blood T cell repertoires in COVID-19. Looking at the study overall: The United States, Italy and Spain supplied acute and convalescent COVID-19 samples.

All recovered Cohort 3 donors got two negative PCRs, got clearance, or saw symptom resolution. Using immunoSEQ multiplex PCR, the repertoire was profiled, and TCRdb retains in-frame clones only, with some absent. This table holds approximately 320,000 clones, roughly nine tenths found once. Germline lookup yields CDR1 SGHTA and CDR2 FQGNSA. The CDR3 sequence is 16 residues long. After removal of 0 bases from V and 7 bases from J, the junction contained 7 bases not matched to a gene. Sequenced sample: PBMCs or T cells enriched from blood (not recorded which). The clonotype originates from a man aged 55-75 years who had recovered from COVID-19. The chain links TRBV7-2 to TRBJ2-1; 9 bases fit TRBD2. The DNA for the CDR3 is TGTGCCAGCAGCTTAGCGCGGAGCGGGGGGACAAATGAGCAGTTCTTC. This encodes CASSLARSGGTNEQFF.